This T cell receptor (beta chain) came from a study of T cell repertoires in cytomegalovirus infection. Germline trimming cut 4 bases from V and 5 bases from J; bases unmatched to any gene: 11. This CDR3 is 15 amino acids long. Germline CDR1 SQVTM, CDR2 ANQGSEA. This clonotype was seen once. The antigen is not known. Via MiXCR, TCRdb re-called the reads, giving one row per CDR3 protein. The sample holds hundreds of thousands of distinct CDR3 sequences, about 33% seen once. The chain links TRBV29-1 to TRBJ2-1; TRBD2 agrees at 7 bases. The sample here was cultured PBMCs, taken from culture after CMV antigen stimulation. The source of this sequence is a human donor in good health (CMV status not recorded). Some clones in this sample may be carry-over from other donors' samples. The CDR3 nucleotides read TGCAGCGTTGCCCCTCGGGGGGAGCAGGACAATGAGCAGTTCTTC. Translating it yields CSVAPRGEQDNEQFF.